This T cell receptor beta chain was documented in a study of T cell responses to AZD1222 COVID-19 vaccine. Regarding the study as a whole: Donors were largely white British and mainly female; clonal diversity was possibly underestimated. Just a handful of people given AZD1222 tested seropositive at baseline. Nearly half of spike-specific TCRs reportedly target unmutated variant regions.

Sequencing used immunoSEQ multiplex PCR; TCRdb keeps in-frame clones, though not all of them. Counted here are tens of thousands of clones, 70% to 90% occurring once; the ten biggest clones make up around 6.7%. With respect to this clone: The antigen remains unidentified.

The material was peripheral blood, obtained on day 0 of AZD1222 vaccination. The source of this sequence is an adult in good health.

CDR3 protein: CATSDLERGAHYNEQFF. The CDR3, as DNA: TGTGCCACCAGTGATTTAGAGCGGGGGGCCCACTACAATGAGCAGTTCTTC. The rearrangement links TRBV24-1 to TRBJ2-1; the match to TRBD2 covers 9 bases. CDR1 is KGHDR and CDR2 is SFDVKD in the germline V gene. Trimming took 1 base from V and 3 from J; bases not matched to a gene: 6. This CDR3 contains 17 residues.